This T cell receptor beta chain was retrieved from a study of blood T cell repertoires in COVID-19. Study details: The study drew acute and convalescent COVID-19 samples from the United States, Italy and Spain.

Enrollment of patients from Seattle took place during active infection, with longitudinal follow-up. Original processing notes: Scientists estimated how many nucleated cells there were by amplifying reference gene primers. Produced via immunoSEQ multiplex PCR; TCRdb's table is partial and in-frame only. D and trimming were read from the DNA, whereas the V and J calls and clone size are those reported in that table. Among about 280,000 clones listed, about nine tenths were seen once. CDR1 and CDR2 from the germline V gene are SGHTA and FQGNSA. The CDR3 is 16 amino acids. Trimming removed 5 bases from V and 2 bases from J, with 18 bases in between.

The TCR originated in a woman aged 25 to 39 with COVID-19, enrolled during active disease. This chain uses TRBV7-2 with TRBJ2-5, with D tentatively TRBD2 (5 bases). The sequencing input was peripheral blood. The CDR3, as DNA: TGTGCCAGCAGCCACGCGTCGGGGAGCGGTCAAGAGACCCAGTACTTC. It yields the protein CASSHASGSGQETQYF. Full variable domain (missing parts from reference TRBV7-2 and TRBJ2-5): GAGVSQSPSNKVTEKGKDVELRCDPISGHTALYWYRQSLGQGLEFLIYFQGNSAPDKSGLPSDRFSAERTGGSVSTLTIQRTQQEDSAVYLCASSHASGSGQETQYFGPGTRLLVL.